These 3 T cell receptor beta chains were sequenced from one sample in a study of ipilimumab plus nivolumab after autologous stem cell transplantation. Profiled with immunoSEQ multiplex PCR; TCRdb holds only in-frame clones, not every one. The sample contains approximately 12,000 clones, around 75% of which appear only once. The sequenced sample was PBMCs, obtained in a trial of ipilimumab plus nivolumab as post-transplant consolidation. The source is a male donor with multiple myeloma.

This rearrangement joins TRBV18 to TRBJ1-5; no clear D gene. The CDR3 is 13 amino acids. The V gene's germline CDR1 is KGHSH and CDR2 LQKENI. Trimming removed 3 bases at V and 3 bases at J, with 6 bases between. The CDR3: CASSPAYNQPQHF. The DNA of the CDR3 is TGTGCCAGCTCACCGGCCTACAATCAGCCCCAGCATTTT.

Comments on this clone: A read error may account for a junction end that differs from germline. Other DNA sequences in this specimen translate into the identical CDR3. The chain carries TRBV6-5 and TRBJ2-7, with 12 bases identical to TRBD1. CDR1 and CDR2 (germline): MNHEY, SVGAGI. The CDR3 consists of 15 residues. CDR3 sequence (DNA): TGTGCCAGCAGTTCCGGGACAGGGGGCTCCTACGAACAGTACTTC. This translates into CASSSGTGGSYEQYF.

This chain joins TRBV28 and TRBJ1-1; the D gene is possibly TRBD1 (6 bases). V lost 6 bases and J lost 8, with 13 bases in between. The CDR3 has 12 amino acids. Per germline, CDR1 MDHEN and CDR2 SYDVKM. The CDR3 DNA sequence: TGTGCCAGCAGCTTTAGACAGGCGGAAGCTTTCTTT. Translated, it gives CASSFRQAEAFF.